This TCR beta chain was recovered during a study of T cells in Graves' hyperthyroidism and ophthalmopathy. Study-level results: Blood also contained most expanded thyroid clonotypes above 0.001.

Regarding this clonotype: Its antigen is still unknown. A much larger clone differs by one base, so this may be a read error. This CDR3 is missing its conserved last phenylalanine or tryptophan, likely due to a read error.

Authors of the study amplified TCR beta CDR3 regions from RNA transcripts. The TCR CDR3 was amplified in a first-round RT-PCR using the HTBI primer set. TCRdb passed the multiplex PCR reads through MiXCR, listing each CDR3 protein once. The sample holds about 350,000 distinct CDR3 sequences, 11% to 15% seen once. Calling Graves' hyperthyroidism stable meant ophthalmopathy did not progress within 18 months. Aged 18 to 65, the patients had hyperthyroidism that was newly diagnosed and had lasted under 2 months. The diagnostic basis comprised clinical symptoms, serum thyroxine and TRAb, thyroid ultrasound and orbital computed tomography. Germline V CDR1 and CDR2: SNHLY, FYNNEI. CDR3 length: 15 residues. V lost 4 bases, J lost 4 bases, and 8 bases stayed unmatched.

This clonotype originated in a woman aged 25 to 45 with Graves' hyperthyroidism. The gene calls are TRBV2 and TRBJ2-7, with TRBD1 identical over 9 bases. Sequenced material: blood. The DNA of the CDR3 is TGTGCCAGCAGTGTCCCACAGGGGGCGGTTTACGAGCAGTACCTC. Protein product: CASSVPQGAVYEQYL.